This T cell receptor (beta chain) originates from a study of blood T cell repertoires in COVID-19. As for the study in general: Before being deemed recovered, Cohort 3 donors had two negative PCRs, clearance, or symptom resolution. The United States, Italy and Spain provided the acute and convalescent COVID-19 samples.

Germline V gene data show CDR1 as SGHRS and CDR2 as YFSETQ. Trimming took 4 bases from V and 5 from J; bases not matched to a gene: 11. This CDR3 comprises 15 residues. Original methodology: It was from reference gene primer amplification that nucleated cell counts were estimated. Clones were read by immunoSEQ multiplex PCR, and TCRdb kept only the in-frame ones, dropping some. The DNA was the basis for D and trimming; V, J and clone size are from that table. The sample lists about 170,000 clones; 70% to 85% were seen once. Enrollees, about 18 to 95 years old, lived in approximately 24 US areas. Sequencing was carried out using PBMCs or T cells enriched from blood (not recorded which). This clonotype was obtained from a woman in her seventies in a cohort exposed to, infected with or recovered from COVID-19 (not recorded which). The gene calls are TRBV5-1 and TRBJ2-7; 8 bases are a match to TRBD1. The CDR3 spells CASSPGPGQEDEQYF. Here the CDR3 DNA reads TGCGCCAGCAGCCCCGGACCGGGACAGGAAGACGAGCAGTACTTC.